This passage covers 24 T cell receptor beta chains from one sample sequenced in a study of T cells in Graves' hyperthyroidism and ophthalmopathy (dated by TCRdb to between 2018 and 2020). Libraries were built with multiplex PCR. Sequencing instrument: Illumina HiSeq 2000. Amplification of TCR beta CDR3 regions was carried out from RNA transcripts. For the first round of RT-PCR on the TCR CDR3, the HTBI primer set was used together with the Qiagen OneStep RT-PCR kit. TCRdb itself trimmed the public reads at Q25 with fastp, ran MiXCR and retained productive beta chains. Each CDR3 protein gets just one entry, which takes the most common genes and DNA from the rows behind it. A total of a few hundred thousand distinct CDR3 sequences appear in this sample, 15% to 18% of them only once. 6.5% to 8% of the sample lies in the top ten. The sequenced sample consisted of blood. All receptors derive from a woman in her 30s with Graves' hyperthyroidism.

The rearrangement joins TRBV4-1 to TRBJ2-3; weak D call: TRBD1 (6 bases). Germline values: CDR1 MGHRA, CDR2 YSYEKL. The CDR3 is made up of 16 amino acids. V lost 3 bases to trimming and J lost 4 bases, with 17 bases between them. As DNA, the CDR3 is TGCGCCAGCAGCCACCTTGGCCAGGGGCGGGCAGATACGCAGTATTTT. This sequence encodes CASSHLGQGRADTQYF.

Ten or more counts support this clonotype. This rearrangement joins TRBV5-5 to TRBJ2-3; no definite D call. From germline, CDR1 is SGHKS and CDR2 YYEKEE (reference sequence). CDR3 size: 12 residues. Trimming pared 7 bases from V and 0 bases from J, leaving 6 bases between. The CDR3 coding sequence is TGTGCCAGCGCGCCTAGCACAGATACGCAGTATTTT. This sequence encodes CASAPSTDTQYF.

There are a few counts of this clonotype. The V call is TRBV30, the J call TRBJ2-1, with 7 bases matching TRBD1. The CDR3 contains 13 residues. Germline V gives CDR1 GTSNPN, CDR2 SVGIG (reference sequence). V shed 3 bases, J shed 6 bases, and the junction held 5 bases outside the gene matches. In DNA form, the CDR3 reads TGTGCCTGGAGCAGGGACAGCCTCAATGAGCAGTTCTTC. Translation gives CAWSRDSLNEQFF.

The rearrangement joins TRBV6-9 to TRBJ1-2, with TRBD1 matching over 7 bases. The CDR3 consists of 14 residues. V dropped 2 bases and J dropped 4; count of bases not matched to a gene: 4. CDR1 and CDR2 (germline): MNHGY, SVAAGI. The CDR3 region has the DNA TGTGCCAGCAGTTATACAGGGGACGCCTATGGCTACACCTTC. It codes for CASSYTGDAYGYTF.

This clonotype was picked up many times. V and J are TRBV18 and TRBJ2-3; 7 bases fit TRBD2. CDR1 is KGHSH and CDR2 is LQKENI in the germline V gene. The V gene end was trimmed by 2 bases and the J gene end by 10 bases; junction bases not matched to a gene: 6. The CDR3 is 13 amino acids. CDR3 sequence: CASSPESAGAQYF. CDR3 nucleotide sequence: TGTGCCAGCTCACCAGAATCCGCGGGGGCGCAGTATTTT. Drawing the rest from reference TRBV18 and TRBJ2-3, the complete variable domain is NAGVMQNPRHLVRRRGQEARLRCSPMKGHSHVYWYRQLPEEGLKFMVYLQKENIIDESGMPKERFSAEFPKEGPSILRIQQVVRGDSAAYFCASSPESAGAQYFGPGTRLTVL.

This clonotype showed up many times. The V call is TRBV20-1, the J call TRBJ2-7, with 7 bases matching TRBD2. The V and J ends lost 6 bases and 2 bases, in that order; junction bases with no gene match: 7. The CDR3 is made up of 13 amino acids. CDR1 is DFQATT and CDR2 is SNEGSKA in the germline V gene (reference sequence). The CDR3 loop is CSAQRGFTYEQYF. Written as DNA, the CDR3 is TGCAGTGCCCAGCGGGGATTTACCTACGAGCAGTACTTC.

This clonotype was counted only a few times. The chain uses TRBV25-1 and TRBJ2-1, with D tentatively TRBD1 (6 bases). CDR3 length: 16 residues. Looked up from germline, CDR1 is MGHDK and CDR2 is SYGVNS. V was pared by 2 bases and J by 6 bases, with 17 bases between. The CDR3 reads CASSEGFRTETNEQFF. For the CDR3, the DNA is TGTGCCAGCAGTGAAGGGTTTCGGACAGAGACCAATGAGCAGTTCTTC.

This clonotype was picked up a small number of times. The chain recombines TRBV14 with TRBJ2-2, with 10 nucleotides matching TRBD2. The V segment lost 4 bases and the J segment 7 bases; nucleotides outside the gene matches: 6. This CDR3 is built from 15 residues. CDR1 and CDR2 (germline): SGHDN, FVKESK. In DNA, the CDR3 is TGTGCCAGCAGCCGGACTAGCGGCCCGGGCGGGGAGCTGTTTTTT. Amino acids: CASSRTSGPGGELFF.

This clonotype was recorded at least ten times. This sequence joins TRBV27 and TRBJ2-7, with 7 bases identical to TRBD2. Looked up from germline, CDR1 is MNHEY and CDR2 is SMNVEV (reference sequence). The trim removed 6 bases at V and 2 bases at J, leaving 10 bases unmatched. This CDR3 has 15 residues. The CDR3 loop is CASRLGLAAPYEQYF. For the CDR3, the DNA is TGTGCCAGCAGGCTAGGGCTAGCGGCCCCCTACGAGCAGTACTTC.

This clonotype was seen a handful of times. CDR3 bases: TGTGCCAGCAGCGCCGGGACAACTACCTACAATGAGCAGTTCTTC. It is translated as CASSAGTTTYNEQFF. The chain recombines TRBV9 with TRBJ2-1; D is possibly TRBD1 (6 bases). V was trimmed by 3 bases and J by 2 bases, leaving 12 bases between them. The CDR3 covers 15 residues. Germline assignment: CDR1 SGDLS and CDR2 YYNGEE.

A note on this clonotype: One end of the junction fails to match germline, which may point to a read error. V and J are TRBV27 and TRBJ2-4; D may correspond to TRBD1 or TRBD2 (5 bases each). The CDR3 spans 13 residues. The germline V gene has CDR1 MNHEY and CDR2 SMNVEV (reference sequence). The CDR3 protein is CAGSFQGANIQYF. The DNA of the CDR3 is TGTGCCGGCAGTTTCCAGGGAGCAAACATTCAGTACTTC.

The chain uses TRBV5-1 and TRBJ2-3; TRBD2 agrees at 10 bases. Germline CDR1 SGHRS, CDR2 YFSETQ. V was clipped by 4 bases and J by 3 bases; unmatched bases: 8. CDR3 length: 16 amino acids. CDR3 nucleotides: TGCGCCAGCAGCCCAAAGCTAGCGGGAGAGACAGATACGCAGTATTTT. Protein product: CASSPKLAGETDTQYF. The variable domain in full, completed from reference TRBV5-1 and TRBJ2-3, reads KAGVTQTPRYLIKTRGQQVTLSCSPISGHRSVSWYQQTPGQGLQFLFEYFSETQRNKGNFPGRFSGRQFSNSRSEMNVSTLELGDSALYLCASSPKLAGETDTQYFGPGTRLTVL.

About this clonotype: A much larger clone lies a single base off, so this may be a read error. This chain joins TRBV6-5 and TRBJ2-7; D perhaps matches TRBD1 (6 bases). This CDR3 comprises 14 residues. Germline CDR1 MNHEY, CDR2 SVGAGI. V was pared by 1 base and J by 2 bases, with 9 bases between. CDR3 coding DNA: TGTGCCAGCAGTTACTGGACAGCCGCCTACGAGCAGTACTTC. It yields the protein CASSYWTAAYEQYF.

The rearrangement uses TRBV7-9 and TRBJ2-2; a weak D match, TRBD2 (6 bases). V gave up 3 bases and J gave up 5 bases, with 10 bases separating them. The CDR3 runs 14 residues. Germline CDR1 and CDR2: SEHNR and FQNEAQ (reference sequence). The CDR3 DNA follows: TGTGCCAGCAGCTTCCTCGGGGGAACCGGGGAGCTGTTTTTT. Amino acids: CASSFLGGTGELFF.

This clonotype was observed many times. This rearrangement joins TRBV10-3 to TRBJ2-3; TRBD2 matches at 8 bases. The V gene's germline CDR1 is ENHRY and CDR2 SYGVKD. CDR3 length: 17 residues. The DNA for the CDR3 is TGTGCGATCCATCAGTCCGGGAGGGCCGATGACACAGATACGCAGTATTTT. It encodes CAIHQSGRADDTDTQYF.

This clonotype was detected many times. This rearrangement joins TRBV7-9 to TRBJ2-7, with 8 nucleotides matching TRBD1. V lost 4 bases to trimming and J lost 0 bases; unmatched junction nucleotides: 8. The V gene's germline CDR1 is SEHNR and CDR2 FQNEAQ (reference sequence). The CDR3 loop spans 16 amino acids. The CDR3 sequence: CASSSPSGTGSYEQYF. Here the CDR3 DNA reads TGTGCCAGCAGCTCCCCCTCCGGGACAGGCTCCTACGAGCAGTACTTC.

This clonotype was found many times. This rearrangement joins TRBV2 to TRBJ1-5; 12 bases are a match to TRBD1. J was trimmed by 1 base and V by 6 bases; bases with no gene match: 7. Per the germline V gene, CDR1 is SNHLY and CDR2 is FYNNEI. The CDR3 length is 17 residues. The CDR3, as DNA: TGTGCCAGCAGCGCAGGGACAGGGGGCTTAAGCAATCAGCCCCAGCATTTT. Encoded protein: CASSAGTGGLSNQPQHF.

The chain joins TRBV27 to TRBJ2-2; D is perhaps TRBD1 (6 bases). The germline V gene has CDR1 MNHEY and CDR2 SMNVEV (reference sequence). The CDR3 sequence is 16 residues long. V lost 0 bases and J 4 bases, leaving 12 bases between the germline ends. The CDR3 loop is CASSLSFQGTTGELFF. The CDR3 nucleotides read TGTGCCAGCAGTTTATCCTTCCAGGGGACCACCGGGGAGCTGTTTTTT.

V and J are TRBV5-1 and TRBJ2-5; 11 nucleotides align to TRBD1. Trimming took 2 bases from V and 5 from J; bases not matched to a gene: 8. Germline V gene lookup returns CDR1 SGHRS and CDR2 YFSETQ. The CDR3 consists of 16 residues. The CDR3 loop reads CASSFRSDRGLETQYF. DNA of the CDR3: TGCGCCAGCAGCTTTAGGTCGGACAGGGGGCTTGAGACCCAGTACTTC.

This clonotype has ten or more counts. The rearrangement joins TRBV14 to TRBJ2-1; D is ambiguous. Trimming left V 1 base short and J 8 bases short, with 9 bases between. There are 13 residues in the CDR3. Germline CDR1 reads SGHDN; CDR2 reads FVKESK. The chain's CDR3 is CASSQVWSYEQFF. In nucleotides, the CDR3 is TGTGCCAGCAGCCAAGTTTGGAGCTATGAGCAGTTCTTC. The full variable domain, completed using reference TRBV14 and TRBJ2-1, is EAGVTQFPSHSVIEKGQTVTLRCDPISGHDNLYWYRRVMGKEIKFLLHFVKESKQDESGMPNNRFLAERTGGTYSTLKVQPAELEDSGVYFCASSQVWSYEQFFGPGTRLTVL.

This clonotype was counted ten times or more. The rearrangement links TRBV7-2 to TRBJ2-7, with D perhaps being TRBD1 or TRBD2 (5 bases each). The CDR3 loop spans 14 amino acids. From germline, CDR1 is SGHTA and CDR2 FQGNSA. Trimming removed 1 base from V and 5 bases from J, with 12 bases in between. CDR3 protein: CASSLEGPAHEQYF. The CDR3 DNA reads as TGTGCCAGCAGCTTAGAGGGACCGGCCCACGAGCAGTACTTC. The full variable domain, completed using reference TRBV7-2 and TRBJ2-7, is GAGVSQSPSNKVTEKGKDVELRCDPISGHTALYWYRQSLGQGLEFLIYFQGNSAPDKSGLPSDRFSAERTGGSVSTLTIQRTQQEDSAVYLCASSLEGPAHEQYFGPGTRLTVT.

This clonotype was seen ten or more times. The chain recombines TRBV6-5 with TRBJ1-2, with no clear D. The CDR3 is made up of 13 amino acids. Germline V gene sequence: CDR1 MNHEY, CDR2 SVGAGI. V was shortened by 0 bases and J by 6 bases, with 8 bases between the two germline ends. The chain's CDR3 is CASSYSGVDGYTF. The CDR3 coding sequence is TGTGCCAGCAGTTACTCCGGGGTCGATGGCTACACCTTC.

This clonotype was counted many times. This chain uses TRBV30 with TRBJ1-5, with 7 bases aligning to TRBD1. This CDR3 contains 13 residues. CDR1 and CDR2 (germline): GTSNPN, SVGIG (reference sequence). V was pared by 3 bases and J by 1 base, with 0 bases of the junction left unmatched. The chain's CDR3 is CAWRDRSNQPQHF. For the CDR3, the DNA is TGTGCCTGGAGGGACAGGAGCAATCAGCCCCAGCATTTT.

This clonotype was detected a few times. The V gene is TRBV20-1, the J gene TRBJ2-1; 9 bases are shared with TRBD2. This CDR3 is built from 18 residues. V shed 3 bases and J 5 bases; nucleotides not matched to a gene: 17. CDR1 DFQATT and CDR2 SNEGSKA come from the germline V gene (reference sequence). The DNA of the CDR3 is TGCAGTGCTAGCGTCGGGGGCTTCAGCGGGAGGCCAGACAATGAGCAGTTCTTC. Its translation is CSASVGGFSGRPDNEQFF.